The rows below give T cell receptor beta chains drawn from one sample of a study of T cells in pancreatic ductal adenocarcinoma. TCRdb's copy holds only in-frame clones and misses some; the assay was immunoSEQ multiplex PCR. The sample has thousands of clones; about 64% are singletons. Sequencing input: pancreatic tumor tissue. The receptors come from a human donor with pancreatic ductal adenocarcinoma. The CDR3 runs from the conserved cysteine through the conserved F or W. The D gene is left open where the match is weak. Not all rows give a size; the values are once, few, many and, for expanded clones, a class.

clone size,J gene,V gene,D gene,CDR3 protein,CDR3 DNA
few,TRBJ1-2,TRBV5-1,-,CASSKTSGNYGYTF,TGCGCCAGCAGCAAAACAAGTGGTAACTATGGCTACACCTTC
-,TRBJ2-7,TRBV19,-,CASKRQGGDEQYF,TGTGCCAGTAAGAGGCAGGGAGGCGACGAGCAGTACTTC
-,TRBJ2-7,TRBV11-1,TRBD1,CASRPGQVGSYEQYF,TGTGCCAGCAGACCCGGACAGGTAGGGTCCTACGAGCAGTACTTC
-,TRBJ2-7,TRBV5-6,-,CASSLFGTPPYEQYF,TGTGCCAGCAGCTTGTTTGGGACGCCTCCCTACGAGCAGTACTTC
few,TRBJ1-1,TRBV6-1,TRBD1,CAIDRGLGTEAFF,TGTGCCATTGACAGGGGCTTGGGCACTGAAGCTTTCTTT
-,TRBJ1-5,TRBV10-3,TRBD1,CATRTGGNQPQHF,TGTGCCACTCGGACAGGAGGGAACCAGCCCCAGCATTTT
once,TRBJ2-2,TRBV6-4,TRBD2,CASSTGASGLTGELFF,TGTGCCAGCAGTACTGGGGCTAGCGGACTCACCGGGGAGCTGTTTTTT
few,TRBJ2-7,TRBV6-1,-,CASSPQRVNSYEQYF,TGTGCCAGCAGTCCCCAGCGGGTCAACTCCTACGAGCAGTACTTC
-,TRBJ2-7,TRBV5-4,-,CASSPGGDRAGEQYF,TGTGCCAGCAGCCCGGGGGGGGACAGGGCGGGGGAGCAGTACTTC
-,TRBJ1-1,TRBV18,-,CASSPGKVENTEAFF,TGTGCCAGCTCACCGGGGAAGGTTGAGAACACTGAAGCTTTCTTT
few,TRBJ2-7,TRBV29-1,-,CSVLKGGSYEQYF,TGCAGCGTCCTCAAGGGGGGAAGCTACGAGCAGTACTTC
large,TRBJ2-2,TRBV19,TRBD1,CASSITTGDHTGELFF,TGTGCCAGTAGTATAACCACAGGGGACCACACCGGGGAGCTGTTTTTT
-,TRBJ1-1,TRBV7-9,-,CASYLALGTTEAFF,TGTGCCAGTTACCTCGCCCTGGGGACCACTGAAGCTTTCTTT
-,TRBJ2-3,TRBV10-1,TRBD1,CASILGDREFDTQYF,TGCGCCAGCATCCTGGGGGACAGGGAGTTTGATACGCAGTATTTT
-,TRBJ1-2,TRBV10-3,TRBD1,CATTPGQGRANYGYTF,TGTGCCACAACACCGGGACAGGGGCGAGCTAACTATGGCTACACCTTC
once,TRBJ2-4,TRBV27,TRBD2,CASSFYRGEGKNIQYF,TGTGCCAGCAGTTTCTACCGGGGGGAGGGCAAAAACATTCAGTACTTC
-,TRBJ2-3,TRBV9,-,CASSFGGSTDTQYF,TGTGCCAGCAGCTTTGGGGGTAGCACAGATACGCAGTATTTT
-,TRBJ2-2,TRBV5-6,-,CASSLDVKGPNTGELFF,TGTGCCAGCAGCCTGGACGTAAAGGGGCCGAACACCGGGGAGCTGTTTTTT
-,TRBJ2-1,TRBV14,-,CASSRWGAGDEQFF,TGTGCCAGCAGCCGGTGGGGGGCCGGGGATGAGCAGTTCTTC
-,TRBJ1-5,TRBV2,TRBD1,CASSWDRVNQPQHF,TGTGCCAGCAGTTGGGACAGGGTAAATCAGCCCCAGCATTTT
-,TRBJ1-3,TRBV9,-,CASSVDLGQVNTIYF,TGTGCCAGCAGCGTAGATTTGGGACAAGTAAACACCATATATTTT
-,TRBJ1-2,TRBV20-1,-,CSAYRDGYTF,TGCAGTGCCTACAGGGATGGCTACACCTTC
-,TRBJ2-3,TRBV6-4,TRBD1,CASSELPGQGADTQYF,TGTGCCAGCAGTGAGCTCCCGGGACAGGGGGCAGATACGCAGTATTTT
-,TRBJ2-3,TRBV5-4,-,CASRAGWGTDTQYF,TGTGCCAGCAGAGCAGGGTGGGGCACAGATACGCAGTATTTT
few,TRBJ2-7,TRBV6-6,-,CASGVRVHEQYF,TGTGCCAGCGGCGTCAGGGTCCACGAGCAGTACTTC
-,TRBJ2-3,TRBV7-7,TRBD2,CASSLSGRDTQYF,TGTGCCAGCAGCCTCAGCGGGAGGGATACGCAGTATTTT
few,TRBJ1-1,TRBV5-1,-,CASQPGSRGAEAFF,TGCGCCAGCCAACCGGGGAGCCGGGGGGCTGAAGCTTTCTTT
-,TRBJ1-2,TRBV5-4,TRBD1,CASSFNRGQDYGYTF,TGTGCCAGCAGCTTTAACAGGGGGCAAGACTATGGCTACACCTTC
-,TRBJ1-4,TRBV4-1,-,CASSQVTRMGNEKLFF,TGCGCCAGCAGCCAAGTCACAAGGATGGGTAATGAAAAACTGTTTTTT
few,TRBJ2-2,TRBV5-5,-,CASSWGENTGELFF,TGTGCCAGCAGCTGGGGGGAAAACACCGGGGAGCTGTTTTTT
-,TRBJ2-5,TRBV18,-,CASSPEQETQYF,TGTGCCAGCTCACCGGAACAAGAGACCCAGTACTTC
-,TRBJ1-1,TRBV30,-,CAWSRASGRAFF,TGTGCCTGGAGTAGGGCCTCAGGAAGGGCTTTCTTT
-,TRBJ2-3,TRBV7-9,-,CASSLAGSTDTQYF,TGTGCCAGCAGCTTAGCCGGTAGCACAGATACGCAGTATTTT
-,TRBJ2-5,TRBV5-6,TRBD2,CASSRLAGETQYF,TGTGCCAGCAGTCGACTAGCGGGGGAGACCCAGTACTTC
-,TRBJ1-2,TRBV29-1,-,CSVYRVLGSYGYTF,TGCAGCGTATACAGGGTTCTCGGTTCCTATGGCTACACCTTC
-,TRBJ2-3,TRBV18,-,CASSPRSPGTDTQYF,TGTGCCAGCTCACCCCGGTCGCCTGGCACAGATACGCAGTATTTT
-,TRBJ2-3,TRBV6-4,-,CASSAISTDTQYF,TGTGCCAGCAGTGCCATTAGCACAGATACGCAGTATTTT
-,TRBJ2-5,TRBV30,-,CAWRGRGQETQYF,TGTGCCTGGAGGGGTAGGGGCCAAGAGACCCAGTACTTC
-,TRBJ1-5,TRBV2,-,CASSPQSNQPQHF,TGTGCCAGCAGCCCACAGAGCAATCAGCCCCAGCATTTT
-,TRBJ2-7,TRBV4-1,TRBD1,CASSQAGQGSYEQYF,TGCGCCAGCAGCCAAGCAGGACAGGGGTCCTACGAGCAGTACTTC